The rows below give T cell receptor beta chains drawn from one sample of a study of control samples from healthy donors and cancer patients. Method: immunoSEQ multiplex PCR; TCRdb's copy keeps in-frame clones and lacks some. The data show 130,000 or so clones, with roughly 84% seen just once and about 3.4% held by the top ten. What was sequenced was blood. These receptor sequences come from a man aged 45 to 65 in good health. The CDR3 runs from the conserved cysteine through the conserved F or W. The order of the fields is V gene, J gene, CDR3 protein.

TRBV29-1	TRBJ1-1	CSVQGLGGNTEAFF
TRBV19	TRBJ2-7	CASSHRRGEQYF
TRBV5-5	TRBJ1-1	CASSSSGTGYTEAFF
TRBV5-1	TRBJ2-2	CASTDRGTVGELFF
TRBV11-2	TRBJ1-5	CASSSSPGEGQPQHF
TRBV7-9	TRBJ1-4	CASSMQGVYEKLFF
TRBV29-1	TRBJ2-7	CSVGYLSSYEQYF
TRBV14	TRBJ2-7	CASSPYGFSYEQYF
TRBV14	TRBJ2-4	CASSKTENIQYF
TRBV4-1	TRBJ2-7	CASSRPGQGYEQYF
TRBV11-2	TRBJ2-1	CASSLIRYDEQFF
TRBV5-1	TRBJ1-5	CASSLAGGLEQPQHF
TRBV10-3	TRBJ2-7	CAIRGGQRSSYEQYF
TRBV19	TRBJ2-1	CASSTGRQGYNEQFF
TRBV4-2	TRBJ2-3	CASSRAQGTDTQYF
TRBV5-5	TRBJ2-5	CASSFLAGGQETQYF
TRBV30	TRBJ1-1	CAWGTQGDTEAFF
TRBV30	TRBJ1-2	CAWSPTSGTRPRYGYTF
TRBV5-8	TRBJ2-7	CASSLGLAGPAYEQYF
TRBV28	TRBJ1-5	CASSFDRGLWQPQHF
TRBV28	TRBJ2-5	CASNRPAGGTQYF
TRBV6-5	TRBJ2-1	CASSSTPGGIYNEQFF
TRBV5-4	TRBJ2-3	CASSLRDGATDTQYF
TRBV20-1	TRBJ2-1	CSASLAEQFF
TRBV5-1	TRBJ1-2	CASSLGQGARGYTF
TRBV5-6	TRBJ2-7	CASSLNWGGYEQYF